A single sample gave rise to the 29 T cell receptor beta chains below, sequenced in a study of T cell responses to AZD1222 COVID-19 vaccine. TCRdb's copy holds only in-frame clones and misses some; the assay was immunoSEQ multiplex PCR. Among about 170,000 clones listed, 80% to 90% were seen once. The material sequenced was peripheral blood, taken on day 0 of AZD1222 vaccination. The receptor set was obtained from an adult in good health.

The chain combines TRBV19 with TRBJ2-1; no clear D gene. CDR1 and CDR2 from the germline V gene are LNHDA and SQIVND (reference sequence). The CDR3 spans 13 residues. V shed 3 bases and J shed 5 bases, with 8 bases lying between them. CDR3 residues: CASSMDPNNEQFF. The CDR3 coding sequence is TGTGCCAGTAGTATGGATCCAAACAATGAGCAGTTCTTC. Drawing the rest from reference TRBV19 and TRBJ2-1, the complete variable domain is DGGITQSPKYLFRKEGQNVTLSCEQNLNHDAMYWYRQDPGQGLRLIYYSQIVNDFQKGDIAEGYSVSREKKESFPLTVTSAQKNPTAFYLCASSMDPNNEQFFGPGTRLTVL.

This chain uses TRBV27 with TRBJ1-5; D is unclear. The CDR3 contains 14 residues. Trimming pared 7 bases from V and 0 bases from J, leaving 10 bases between. The V gene's germline CDR1 is MNHEY and CDR2 SMNVEV (reference sequence). The CDR3 sequence is CASKLAYSNQPQHF. Written as DNA, the CDR3 is TGTGCCAGCAAGCTTGCATATAGCAATCAGCCCCAGCATTTT.

J is TRBJ1-1 and V is TRBV9, with unresolved D. The CDR3 has 14 amino acids. Germline V gives CDR1 SGDLS, CDR2 YYNGEE. V gave up 3 bases and J gave up 3 bases, with 12 bases separating them. DNA for the CDR3: TGTGCCAGCAGCGCGCTGTGGGTGGACACTGAAGCTTTCTTT. This codes for CASSALWVDTEAFF. Full variable domain (missing parts from reference TRBV9 and TRBJ1-1): DSGVTQTPKHLITATGQRVTLRCSPRSGDLSVYWYQQSLDQGLQFLIQYYNGEERAKGNILERFSAQQFPDLHSELNLSSLELGDSALYFCASSALWVDTEAFFGQGTRLTVV.

The chain recombines TRBV11-2 with TRBJ1-3; D gene uncertain. CDR3 length: 14 amino acids. V was cut by 1 base and J by 0 bases, with 4 bases left in between. The germline V gene encodes CDR1 SGHAT and CDR2 FQNNGV. The CDR3 nucleotides are TGTGCCAGCAGCTTAGGCAGCTCTGGAAACACCATATATTTT. Residues: CASSLGSSGNTIYF.

The V call is TRBV19, the J call TRBJ2-7; D gene unclear. The CDR3 runs to 14 residues. Germline values: CDR1 LNHDA, CDR2 SQIVND (reference sequence). V was shortened by 0 bases and J by 9 bases, with 15 bases between the two germline ends. In nucleotides, the CDR3 is TGTGCCAGTAGTATAGATCAAGCCCTGGGTACGCAGTACTTC. Amino acid sequence: CASSIDQALGTQYF.

The chain has TRBV11-2 and TRBJ1-1; D is undetermined. V was clipped by 5 bases and J by 6 bases, with 10 bases between them. CDR1 and CDR2 (germline): SGHAT, FQNNGV. This CDR3 spans 12 amino acids. This chain's CDR3 is CASSGDSAEAFF. CDR3 bases: TGTGCCAGCAGCGGAGACTCAGCTGAAGCTTTCTTT.

The CDR3 region has the DNA TGTGCCAGCAGTTTTTCGGGGACATTCTATGGCTACACCTTC. Translating it yields CASSFSGTFYGYTF. The chain joins TRBV28 to TRBJ1-2, with D possibly TRBD1 on 6 matching bases. Germline CDR1 MDHEN, CDR2 SYDVKM. CDR3 length equals 14 residues. Trimming shortened V by 3 bases and J by 4 bases, and 12 bases separated the two germline ends.

This rearrangement joins TRBV27 to TRBJ2-7; 10 bases line up with TRBD1. This CDR3 has 14 amino acids. Trimming removed 0 bases from V and 7 bases from J; junction bases left unmatched: 3. CDR1 and CDR2 (germline): MNHEY, SMNVEV (reference sequence). CDR3 loop: CASSLSGQGKEQYF. CDR3 DNA: TGTGCCAGCAGTTTATCGGGACAGGGGAAAGAGCAGTACTTC.

In DNA, the CDR3 is TGTGCCGCCACCTTGCGGGGGTACAATGAGCAGTTCTTC. Its translation: CAATLRGYNEQFF. V and J are TRBV12-3 or TRBV12-4 and TRBJ2-1, with 7 bases fitting TRBD2. V trimming: 11 bases; J trimming: 4 bases; junction bases outside the gene matches: 8. The CDR3 totals 13 residues.

This clone was recorded once. The chain combines TRBV27 with TRBJ2-1; tentative D call: TRBD1 (6 bases). The CDR3 loop spans 16 amino acids. Trimming took 7 bases from V and 5 from J, leaving 21 bases between them. CDR1 and CDR2 from the germline V gene are MNHEY and SMNVEV (reference sequence). The CDR3 DNA follows: TGTGCCAGCAAAAGTACGGGACACTGGGGAAACAATGAGCAGTTCTTC. Translating it yields CASKSTGHWGNNEQFF.

The chain combines TRBV19 with TRBJ1-5; possibly TRBD1 for D (5 bases). The germline V gene encodes CDR1 LNHDA and CDR2 SQIVND (reference sequence). The CDR3 extends over 14 amino acids. Trimming cost V 1 base and J 7 bases, with 11 bases left between them. The CDR3 is CASSIGGIGQPQHF. The CDR3 region has the DNA TGTGCCAGTAGTATAGGGGGGATCGGGCAGCCCCAGCATTTT. The complete variable domain, with remaining parts taken from reference TRBV19 and TRBJ1-5, reads DGGITQSPKYLFRKEGQNVTLSCEQNLNHDAMYWYRQDPGQGLRLIYYSQIVNDFQKGDIAEGYSVSREKKESFPLTVTSAQKNPTAFYLCASSIGGIGQPQHFGDGTRLSIL.

V usage is TRBV9 and J usage is TRBJ2-1; the match to TRBD1 covers 8 bases. Germline CDR1 reads SGDLS; CDR2 reads YYNGEE. J lost 2 bases, V lost 3 bases, and 10 bases had no gene match. This CDR3 is 17 amino acids long. The CDR3 coding sequence is TGTGCCAGCAGCGCGCATGGACAGGGCCTGACCTACAATGAGCAGTTCTTC. Protein product: CASSAHGQGLTYNEQFF.

The rearrangement uses TRBV29-1 and TRBJ2-5; tentative D call: TRBD1 (6 bases). The CDR3 has 16 residues. Germline lookup yields CDR1 SQVTM and CDR2 ANQGSEA. V shed 0 bases and J shed 2 bases, with 16 bases lying between them. The CDR3 spells CSVEDSNLGGQETQYF. The CDR3 coding sequence is TGCAGCGTTGAAGATTCTAACTTAGGGGGACAAGAGACCCAGTACTTC. Full variable domain (missing parts from reference TRBV29-1 and TRBJ2-5): SAVISQKPSRDICQRGTSLTIQCQVDSQVTMMFWYRQQPGQSLTLIATANQGSEATYESGFVIDKFPISRPNLTFSTLTVSNMSPEDSSIYLCSVEDSNLGGQETQYFGPGTRLLVL.

CDR3 region: CASSTGDGYTF. For the CDR3, the DNA is TGTGCCAGTAGTACAGGGGATGGCTACACCTTC. The chain is built from TRBV19 and TRBJ1-2; D might be TRBD1 (6 bases). The length of the CDR3 is 11 residues. The germline V gene encodes CDR1 LNHDA and CDR2 SQIVND (reference sequence). Trimming removed 4 bases at V and 6 bases at J, with 6 bases between.

As regards this clone: The sample carries other DNA sequences with the same CDR3. This sequence joins TRBV9 and TRBJ2-7, with D uncertain. Germline V gene lookup returns CDR1 SGDLS and CDR2 YYNGEE. The CDR3 has 13 amino acids. V dropped 0 bases and J dropped 0 bases, with 4 bases sitting between them. CDR3 bases: TGTGCCAGCAGCGTAGGGACCTCCTACGAGCAGTACTTC. It is translated as CASSVGTSYEQYF.

The chain links TRBV7-6 to TRBJ1-3, with no clear D. Germline-derived CDR1 and CDR2 are SGHVS and FNYEAQ. The CDR3 loop spans 14 amino acids. V lost 5 bases to trimming and J lost 6 bases, with 14 bases between them. The CDR3 region has the DNA TGTGCCAGCAGCCTAAACAGCGTCGAAAACACCATATATTTT. Translated, it gives CASSLNSVENTIYF.

V and J are TRBV11-2 and TRBJ1-2, with TRBD1 matching over 7 bases. The V and J ends lost 3 bases and 8 bases, in that order; junction bases with no gene match: 9. Looked up from germline, CDR1 is SGHAT and CDR2 is FQNNGV. The CDR3 spans 14 residues. This chain's CDR3 is CASSLGQFRLGYTF. CDR3 DNA: TGTGCCAGCAGCTTGGGACAGTTCCGGCTAGGCTACACCTTC.

The CDR3, as DNA: TGTGCCAGCAGCTTCTGGGGTTCCTACGAGCAGTACGTC. It codes for CASSFWGSYEQYV. The chain has TRBV5-6 and TRBJ2-7; the D is unclear. This CDR3 has 13 residues. Germline CDR1 and CDR2: SGHDT and YYEEEE. V was pared by 2 bases and J by 1 base, with 7 bases between.

The chain links TRBV15 to TRBJ2-5; D might be TRBD2 (5 bases). This CDR3 has 15 amino acids. Trimming took off 0 bases at V and 1 base at J, with 9 bases between the two ends. Germline V CDR1 and CDR2: LNHNV, YYDKDF (reference sequence). The CDR3 is CATSRDQGGQETQYF. The CDR3 DNA sequence: TGTGCCACCAGCAGAGATCAAGGAGGCCAAGAGACCCAGTACTTC.

This clone was detected once. The chain uses TRBV7-9 and TRBJ2-2; D gene uncertain. The CDR3 runs to 10 residues. Per germline, CDR1 SEHNR and CDR2 FQNEAQ (reference sequence). Trimming took 7 bases from V and 8 from J, leaving 5 bases between them. CDR3 amino acids: CASIRGELFF. The CDR3 DNA reads as TGTGCCAGCATTCGGGGGGAGCTGTTTTTT.

V usage is TRBV5-1 and J usage is TRBJ2-2; 9 positions match TRBD2. Germline CDR1 and CDR2: SGHRS and YFSETQ. The CDR3 is 17 amino acids. V lost 3 bases to trimming and J lost 0 bases; unmatched junction nucleotides: 6. Here the CDR3 DNA reads TGCGCCAGCAGCTGGGCTAGCGGGGCCTCGAACACCGGGGAGCTGTTTTTT. It specifies CASSWASGASNTGELFF.

The chain links TRBV7-6 to TRBJ1-1; D ambiguous. CDR1 and CDR2 (germline): SGHVS, FNYEAQ. The CDR3 consists of 17 residues. Trimming pared 1 base from V and 1 base from J, leaving 16 bases between. The CDR3 coding sequence is TGTGCCAGCAGCTTAGAGTTTAGGAGCCGCGGGAACACTGAAGCTTTCTTT. Translating it yields CASSLEFRSRGNTEAFF.

The gene calls are TRBV4-1 and TRBJ2-5; possibly TRBD1 or TRBD2 for D (5 bases each). The CDR3 spans 15 residues. Trimming removed 1 base from V and 4 bases from J, with 13 bases in between. Germline-derived CDR1 and CDR2 are MGHRA and YSYEKL. The CDR3 nucleotides read TGCGCCAGCAGCCAAGGTACGGCGAGGGGAGAGACCCAGTACTTC. It encodes CASSQGTARGETQYF.

The chain couples TRBV19 to TRBJ1-5; the D is unclear. The germline V gene has CDR1 LNHDA and CDR2 SQIVND (reference sequence). Trimming left V 3 bases short and J 0 bases short, with 15 bases between. The CDR3 extends over 17 amino acids. The CDR3 DNA reads as TGTGCCAGTAGTATGGGCCGTGAGGGAATTAGCAATCAGCCCCAGCATTTT. Protein product: CASSMGREGISNQPQHF.

V gene TRBV28 combines with J gene TRBJ2-3; D not certain. V was shortened by 7 bases and J by 0 bases, with 17 bases between the two germline ends. Germline V gene lookup returns CDR1 MDHEN and CDR2 SYDVKM. This CDR3 spans 16 amino acids. The CDR3 coding sequence is TGTGCCAGCACTTCGGTCGTCTATGCTAGCACAGATACGCAGTATTTT. Protein: CASTSVVYASTDTQYF.

At least ten counts were recorded for this clone. The genes are TRBV19 and TRBJ2-1; the D gene could be TRBD1 or TRBD2 (5 bases each). V was pared by 2 bases and J by 6 bases, with 26 bases between. Germline CDR1 reads LNHDA; CDR2 reads SQIVND (reference sequence). The CDR3 contains 19 residues. The CDR3 reads CASSIRSWGWANSSNEQFF. Here the CDR3 DNA reads TGTGCCAGTAGTATAAGGAGTTGGGGGTGGGCCAATTCGTCCAATGAGCAGTTCTTC.

The gene calls are TRBV29-1 and TRBJ1-1; D is ambiguous. V lost 4 bases and J lost 1, with 7 bases in between. Germline loops: CDR1 SQVTM, CDR2 ANQGSEA. The CDR3 spans 12 residues. The CDR3 loop is CSVGTANTEAFF. As DNA, the CDR3 is TGCAGCGTTGGTACAGCGAACACTGAAGCTTTCTTT. Full variable domain (remainder filled in from reference TRBV29-1 and TRBJ1-1): SAVISQKPSRDICQRGTSLTIQCQVDSQVTMMFWYRQQPGQSLTLIATANQGSEATYESGFVIDKFPISRPNLTFSTLTVSNMSPEDSSIYLCSVGTANTEAFFGQGTRLTVV.

The CDR3 loop is CASSQVSREHEELFF. In nucleotides, the CDR3 is TGCGCCAGCAGCCAAGTTTCCCGGGAACACGAGGAGCTGTTTTTT. The chain couples TRBV4-1 to TRBJ2-2; possibly TRBD2 for D (5 bases). The CDR3 has 15 amino acids. V shed 1 base and J shed 10 bases, with 16 bases lying between them. In germline, CDR1 is MGHRA, CDR2 YSYEKL.

The chain links TRBV7-9 to TRBJ1-5; 9 positions match TRBD1. J lost 5 bases, V lost 5 bases, and 7 bases had no gene match. From germline, CDR1 is SEHNR and CDR2 FQNEAQ (reference sequence). The CDR3 is made up of 15 amino acids. The CDR3 loop reads CASSAWDREYQPQHF. Written as DNA, the CDR3 is TGTGCCAGCAGCGCCTGGGACAGGGAATATCAGCCCCAGCATTTT.